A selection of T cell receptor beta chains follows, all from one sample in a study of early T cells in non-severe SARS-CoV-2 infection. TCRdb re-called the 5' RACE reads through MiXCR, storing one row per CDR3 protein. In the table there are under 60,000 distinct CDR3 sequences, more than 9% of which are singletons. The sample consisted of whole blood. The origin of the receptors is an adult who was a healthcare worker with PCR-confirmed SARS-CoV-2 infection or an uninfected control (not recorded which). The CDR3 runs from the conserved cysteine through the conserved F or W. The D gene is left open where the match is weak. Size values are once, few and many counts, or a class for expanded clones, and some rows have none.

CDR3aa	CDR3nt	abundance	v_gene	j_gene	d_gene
CASSPLQTSGSDTQYF	TGTGCCAGCAGCCCTCTACAGACTAGCGGGAGTGATACGCAGTATTTT	many	TRBV3-1	TRBJ2-3	TRBD2
CAITGLAGVGEQYF	TGTGCCATCACGGGACTAGCGGGAGTAGGGGAGCAGTACTTC	many	TRBV10-3	TRBJ2-7	TRBD2
CASSQTGGGTGELFF	TGTGCCAGCAGCCAGACAGGGGGCGGCACCGGGGAGCTGTTTTTT	.	TRBV7-3	TRBJ2-2	TRBD1
CASSRTGSHSGELFF	TGTGCCAGCAGCCGGACAGGGTCTCACAGCGGGGAGCTGTTTTTT	many	TRBV11-2	TRBJ2-2	TRBD1
CASSERAGAEVDEQFF	TGTGCCAGCAGCGAAAGAGCGGGAGCCGAGGTGGATGAGCAGTTCTTC	.	TRBV9	TRBJ2-1	TRBD2
CASSSVLAGGPDGGELFF	TGTGCCAGCAGCTCTGTCCTAGCGGGAGGGCCTGATGGCGGGGAGCTGTTTTTT	many	TRBV11-1	TRBJ2-2	TRBD2
CASSPMGAADTQYF	TGTGCCAGCAGCCCGATGGGGGCAGCAGATACGCAGTATTTT	.	TRBV7-3	TRBJ2-3	.
CASSLNVATDTQYF	TGTGCCAGCAGCTTGAACGTTGCGACAGATACGCAGTATTTT	many	TRBV5-4	TRBJ2-3	.
CASSHLTAGNEKLFF	TGCGCCAGCAGCCACCTGACGGCCGGTAATGAAAAACTGTTTTTT	many	TRBV4-1	TRBJ1-4	.
CSASAGTGVLGYTF	TGCAGTGCTAGCGCCGGGACAGGGGTCCTTGGCTACACCTTC	many	TRBV20-1	TRBJ1-2	TRBD1
CSARDAYGRGITDTQYF	TGCAGTGCTAGAGACGCGTACGGCAGGGGGATCACAGATACGCAGTATTTT	.	TRBV20-1	TRBJ2-3	TRBD1
CSASDRNSGNTIYF	TGCAGTGCGTCCGACAGAAACTCTGGAAACACCATATATTTT	few	TRBV20-1	TRBJ1-3	.
CASSVSASSYNEQFF	TGTGCCAGCAGCGTAAGCGCTAGCTCCTACAATGAGCAGTTCTTC	few	TRBV9	TRBJ2-1	.
CASSEAVTGWAFF	TGTGCCAGCAGTGAAGCGGTGACAGGCTGGGCTTTCTTT	few	TRBV6-1	TRBJ1-1	.
CASSLGSGNTIYF	TGCGCCAGCAGCTTGGGGTCTGGAAACACCATATATTTT	many	TRBV5-1	TRBJ1-3	.
CASRRTGAYEQYF	TGTGCCAGTAGGAGGACAGGAGCCTACGAGCAGTACTTC	.	TRBV19	TRBJ2-7	TRBD1
CASSHRRGLKANTEAFF	TGTGCCAGCAGCCATAGGAGGGGGCTCAAGGCGAACACTGAAGCTTTCTTT	many	TRBV7-3	TRBJ1-1	TRBD1
CASSGTGFTGELFF	TGCGCCAGCAGCGGCACAGGGTTTACCGGGGAGCTGTTTTTT	.	TRBV5-1	TRBJ2-2	.
CASSLTGDETQYF	TGTGCCAGCAGCTTAACCGGGGACGAGACCCAGTACTTC	few	TRBV7-3	TRBJ2-5	.
CALGPGWRDRTYEQYF	TGTGCTCTCGGTCCGGGTTGGCGGGATCGAACCTACGAGCAGTACTTC	many	TRBV12-5	TRBJ2-7	.
CASSMGLAKNSYEQYF	TGTGCCAGCAGTATGGGACTAGCCAAAAACTCCTACGAGCAGTACTTC	many	TRBV28	TRBJ2-7	TRBD2
CATSPEVTGKQYF	TGTGCCACCTCCCCCGAGGTTACCGGCAAGCAGTACTTC	many	TRBV25-1	TRBJ2-7	.
CASSTRLANEQFF	TGTGCCAGCAGCACCAGACTAGCCAATGAGCAGTTCTTC	.	TRBV7-2	TRBJ2-1	TRBD2
CASSDRGLQPQHF	TGTGCCAGCAGCGACAGGGGGCTTCAGCCCCAGCATTTT	many	TRBV27	TRBJ1-5	TRBD1
CSATGVGGSTDTQYF	TGCAGCGCCACCGGAGTTGGGGGTAGCACAGATACGCAGTATTTT	.	TRBV29-1	TRBJ2-3	.
CASSYVGELFF	TGTGCCAGCAGTTACGTCGGGGAGCTGTTTTTT	many	TRBV6-5	TRBJ2-2	.
CASSLQGFTLHF	TGTGCCAGCAGTTTACAGGGCTTCACCCTCCACTTT	many	TRBV12-3/TRBV12-4	TRBJ1-6	.
CASSYGLAGAPGELFF	TGTGCCAGCAGCTACGGACTAGCGGGTGCCCCCGGGGAGCTGTTTTTT	few	TRBV5-4	TRBJ2-2	TRBD2
CASRARGNTEAFF	TGCGCCAGCAGGGCCAGAGGGAACACTGAAGCTTTCTTT	many	TRBV5-1	TRBJ1-1	.
CASSLISGIQNEQFF	TGTGCCAGCAGCTTGATTAGCGGGATCCAGAATGAGCAGTTCTTC	.	TRBV5-4	TRBJ2-1	TRBD2
CASSFYSQETQYF	TGTGCCAGCAGCTTTTATTCTCAAGAGACCCAGTACTTC	many	TRBV5-4	TRBJ2-5	.
CASSQRERNEQYF	TGCGCCAGCAGCCAGCGGGAGAGGAACGAGCAGTACTTC	.	TRBV5-1	TRBJ2-7	TRBD2
CSVPGGTGELFF	TGCAGCGTGCCCGGCGGGACCGGGGAGCTGTTTTTT	few	TRBV29-1	TRBJ2-2	.
CASSPGGGRYGYTF	TGTGCCAGCAGCCCAGGCGGGGGGCGCTATGGCTACACCTTC	.	TRBV7-9	TRBJ1-2	.
CASSFLGEQYF	TGTGCCAGCAGCTTCTTAGGCGAGCAGTACTTC	few	TRBV11-3	TRBJ2-7	.
CASSSRQGWTGELFF	TGTGCCAGCAGTTCGAGACAGGGCTGGACCGGGGAGCTGTTTTTT	.	TRBV12-3/TRBV12-4	TRBJ2-2	TRBD1
CASSQGTGTEAFF	TGTGCCAGCAGCCAAGGAACAGGGACTGAAGCTTTCTTT	.	TRBV14	TRBJ1-1	.
CASSSPTGGIYEQYF	TGCGCCAGCAGCTCCCCGACAGGGGGTATCTACGAGCAGTACTTC	.	TRBV5-1	TRBJ2-7	TRBD1
CASSYGQNTEAFF	TGTGCCAGCAGTTACGGACAGAACACTGAAGCTTTCTTT	.	TRBV12-3/TRBV12-4	TRBJ1-1	.
CAWSMGGRAYEQYF	TGTGCCTGGAGTATGGGCGGGAGGGCCTACGAGCAGTACTTC	few	TRBV30	TRBJ2-7	TRBD2
CASSFGAGSEQFF	TGTGCCAGCAGCTTTGGAGCTGGGAGTGAGCAGTTCTTC	.	TRBV7-2	TRBJ2-1	.
CASSLGRKRNTEAFF	TGTGCCAGCAGTTTAGGGAGAAAACGGAACACTGAAGCTTTCTTT	few	TRBV27	TRBJ1-1	.
CSARPPRGRETQYF	TGCAGTGCTAGACCCCCCAGGGGAAGGGAGACCCAGTACTTC	few	TRBV20-1	TRBJ2-5	.
CASRRTSGQKNIQYF	TGTGCCAGCAGGCGAACCTCGGGACAGAAAAACATTCAGTACTTC	few	TRBV11-2	TRBJ2-4	TRBD1
CASGVLGVTDTQYF	TGTGCCAGCGGAGTTCTGGGGGTCACAGATACGCAGTATTTT	.	TRBV6-5	TRBJ2-3	.
CASSPPGRGYEQYF	TGTGCCAGCTCACCACCCGGAAGGGGTTACGAGCAGTACTTC	few	TRBV18	TRBJ2-7	.
CASSQSYGQGQYF	TGTGCCAGCAGCCAATCCTACGGACAGGGGCAGTACTTC	many	TRBV6-1	TRBJ2-7	TRBD1
CASSARTRGELFF	TGTGCCAGCAGTGCTCGTACTCGCGGGGAGCTGTTTTTT	many	TRBV6-4	TRBJ2-2	.
CASSYSKNEQYF	TGTGCCAGCAGTTACTCGAAAAATGAGCAGTACTTC	many	TRBV6-2/TRBV6-3	TRBJ2-7	.